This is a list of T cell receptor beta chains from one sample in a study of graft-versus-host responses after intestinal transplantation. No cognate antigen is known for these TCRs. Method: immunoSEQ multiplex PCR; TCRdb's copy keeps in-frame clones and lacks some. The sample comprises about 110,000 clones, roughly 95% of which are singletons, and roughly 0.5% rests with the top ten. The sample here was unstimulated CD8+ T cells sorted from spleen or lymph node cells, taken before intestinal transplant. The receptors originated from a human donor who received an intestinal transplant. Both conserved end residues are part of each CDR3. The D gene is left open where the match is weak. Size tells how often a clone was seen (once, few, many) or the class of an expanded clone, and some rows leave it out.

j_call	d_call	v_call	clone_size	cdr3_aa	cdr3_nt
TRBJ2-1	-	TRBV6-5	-	CASSYSGGGEQFF	TGTGCCAGCAGTTACTCGGGGGGAGGTGAGCAGTTCTTC
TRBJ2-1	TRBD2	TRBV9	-	CASSPRASGGYNEQFF	TGTGCCAGCAGCCCCCGGGCTAGCGGGGGTTACAATGAGCAGTTCTTC
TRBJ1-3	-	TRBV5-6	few	CASSLGTHSGNTIYF	TGTGCCAGCAGCTTGGGGACACACTCTGGAAACACCATATATTTT
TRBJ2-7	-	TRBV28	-	CASSRHYEQYF	TGTGCCAGCAGCCGACACTACGAGCAGTACTTC
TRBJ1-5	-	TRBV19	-	CATDIRDAKNQPQHF	TGTGCCACCGATATTCGGGACGCCAAGAATCAGCCCCAGCATTTT
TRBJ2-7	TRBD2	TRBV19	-	CASRDSGLYSYEQYF	TGTGCCAGTAGAGATAGCGGGTTGTACTCCTACGAGCAGTACTTC
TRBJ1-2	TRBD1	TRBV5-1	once	CASSFLTGQGVFGYTF	TGCGCCAGCAGCTTTTTAACTGGGCAGGGGGTCTTTGGCTACACCTTC
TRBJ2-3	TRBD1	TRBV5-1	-	CASSPGTASTDTQYF	TGCGCCAGCAGCCCGGGGACAGCCAGCACAGATACGCAGTATTTT
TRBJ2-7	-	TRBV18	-	CASSPQDRPYEQYF	TGTGCCAGCTCACCACAGGACAGACCCTACGAGCAGTACTTC
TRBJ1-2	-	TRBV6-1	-	CASSPRDARYGYTF	TGTGCCAGCAGCCCGAGGGACGCCAGGTATGGCTACACCTTC
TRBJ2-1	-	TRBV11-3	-	CASSSSGTPNEQFF	TGTGCCAGCAGCTCATCCGGGACTCCCAATGAGCAGTTCTTC
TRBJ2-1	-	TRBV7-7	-	CASSPAGGRHEQFF	TGTGCTAGCAGCCCAGCTGGGGGTCGTCATGAGCAGTTCTTC
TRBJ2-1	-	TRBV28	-	CASSFGPQERNEQFF	TGTGCCAGCAGTTTTGGGCCCCAAGAGAGGAATGAGCAGTTCTTC
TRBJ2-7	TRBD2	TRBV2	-	CASSSEGLAGPYEQYF	TGTGCCAGCAGCTCCGAGGGACTAGCGGGACCCTACGAGCAGTACTTC
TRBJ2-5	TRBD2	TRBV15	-	CATSKGLAGAETQYF	TGTGCCACCAGCAAGGGACTAGCGGGAGCCGAGACCCAGTACTTC
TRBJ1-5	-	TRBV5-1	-	CASSLRTEYSNQPQHF	TGCGCCAGCAGCTTACGGACGGAGTATAGCAATCAGCCCCAGCATTTT
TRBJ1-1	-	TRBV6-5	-	CASGKVGGRTEAFF	TGTGCCAGCGGAAAGGTGGGGGGTCGGACTGAAGCTTTCTTT
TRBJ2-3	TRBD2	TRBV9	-	CASSVTSGAERDTQYF	TGTGCCAGCAGCGTTACTAGCGGGGCGGAAAGAGATACGCAGTATTTT
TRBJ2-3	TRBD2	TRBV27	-	CASSLGTNTQYF	TGTGCCAGCAGTTTGGGGACTAATACGCAGTATTTT
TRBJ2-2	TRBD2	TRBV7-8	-	CASSHAGLNTGELFF	TGTGCCAGCAGCCATGCGGGACTAAACACCGGGGAGCTGTTTTTT
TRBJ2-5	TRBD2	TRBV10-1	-	CASSAGLAGEAETQYF	TGCGCCAGCAGTGCGGGACTAGCGGGAGAGGCAGAGACCCAGTACTTC
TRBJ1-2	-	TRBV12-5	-	CASGLVLDSVNYGYTF	TGTGCTAGTGGTTTGGTACTGGACAGTGTGAACTATGGCTACACCTTC
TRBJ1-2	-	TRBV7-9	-	CASSPLEGMRGYTF	TGTGCCAGCAGCCCCCTTGAGGGCATGAGGGGCTACACCTTC
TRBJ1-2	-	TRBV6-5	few	CASSYSRSSLIGYTF	TGTGCCAGCAGTTACTCGAGGTCGTCCCTCATTGGCTACACCTTC
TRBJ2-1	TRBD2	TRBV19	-	CASNPGLAGVNEQFF	TGTGCCAGTAACCCGGGACTAGCGGGAGTTAATGAGCAGTTCTTC
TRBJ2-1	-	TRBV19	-	CASSISDNEQFF	TGTGCCAGTAGTATATCGGACAATGAGCAGTTCTTC
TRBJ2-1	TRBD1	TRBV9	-	CASSVDGTGGYNEQFF	TGTGCCAGCAGCGTAGACGGGACAGGGGGGTACAATGAGCAGTTCTTC
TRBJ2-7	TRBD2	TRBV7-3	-	CASSLLGGRAGYEQYF	TGTGCCAGCAGCTTACTCGGCGGGAGGGCCGGGTACGAGCAGTACTTC
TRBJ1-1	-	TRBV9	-	CASSRGDFGQMNTEAFF	TGTGCCAGCAGCCGAGGGGATTTTGGACAGATGAACACTGAAGCTTTCTTT
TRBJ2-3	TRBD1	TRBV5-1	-	CASSLGDRGPTDTQYF	TGCGCCAGCAGCTTGGGGGACAGGGGGCCCACAGATACGCAGTATTTT
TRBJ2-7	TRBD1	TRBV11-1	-	CASSLGQGAYEQYF	TGTGCCAGCAGTCTGGGACAGGGGGCCTACGAGCAGTACTTC
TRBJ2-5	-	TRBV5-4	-	CASSLIGETQYF	TGTGCCAGCAGCTTGATAGGGGAGACCCAGTACTTC
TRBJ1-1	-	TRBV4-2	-	CASSQDTGWTEAFF	TGTGCCAGCAGCCAAGATACGGGTTGGACTGAAGCTTTCTTT
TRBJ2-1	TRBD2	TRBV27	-	CASSLIAGLDEQFF	TGTGCCAGCAGTTTAATAGCGGGGTTAGATGAGCAGTTCTTC
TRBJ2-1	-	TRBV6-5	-	CASSYGGDAEQFF	TGTGCCAGCAGTTACGGGGGTGACGCTGAGCAGTTCTTC
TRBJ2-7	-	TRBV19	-	CASSMGGGRVYEQYF	TGTGCCAGTAGTATGGGGGGCGGCAGGGTCTACGAGCAGTACTTC
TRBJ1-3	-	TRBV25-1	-	CASREVGNTIYF	TGTGCCAGCAGAGAAGTTGGAAACACCATATATTTT
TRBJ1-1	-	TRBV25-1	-	CASTQRGVSTEAFF	TGTGCCAGCACCCAAAGGGGCGTGAGCACTGAAGCTTTCTTT
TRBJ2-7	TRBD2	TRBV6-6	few	CASSHASLAGEAEQYF	TGTGCCAGCAGCCACGCATCTCTAGCGGGAGAAGCCGAGCAGTACTTC
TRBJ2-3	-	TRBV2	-	CASSDPGDSSTDTQYF	TGTGCCAGCAGTGATCCTGGTGATAGTAGCACAGATACGCAGTATTTT
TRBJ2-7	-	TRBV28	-	CASSLDGVTVQYF	TGTGCCAGCAGTCTTGACGGGGTCACCGTGCAGTACTTC
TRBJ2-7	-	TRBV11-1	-	CASELQGGGEGEQYF	TGTGCCAGCGAGCTTCAGGGGGGAGGGGAGGGCGAGCAGTACTTC
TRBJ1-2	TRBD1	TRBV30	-	CAWTLGTGAYGYTF	TGTGCCTGGACTTTAGGGACAGGGGCCTATGGCTACACCTTC
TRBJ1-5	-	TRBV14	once	CASSLQTGQPQHF	TGTGCCAGCAGCCTTCAGACGGGTCAGCCCCAGCATTTT
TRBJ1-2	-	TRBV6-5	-	CASSYGFNYGYTF	TGTGCCAGCAGTTACGGTTTTAACTATGGCTACACCTTC
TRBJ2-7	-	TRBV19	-	CASSIRIFSYEQYF	TGTGCCAGTAGTATAAGGATTTTCTCCTACGAGCAGTACTTC
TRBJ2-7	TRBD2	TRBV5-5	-	CASSGAAGAYYEQYF	TGTGCCAGCAGTGGGGCGGCGGGAGCCTACTACGAGCAGTACTTC
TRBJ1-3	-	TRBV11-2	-	CASSPNVRDFSGNTIYF	TGTGCCAGCAGCCCCAATGTCAGGGACTTCTCTGGAAACACCATATATTTT
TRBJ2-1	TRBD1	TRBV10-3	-	CAANTGGTGVHEQFF	TGTGCCGCCAACACTGGGGGGACAGGGGTCCATGAGCAGTTCTTC
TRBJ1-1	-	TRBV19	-	CASSIGGGTEAFF	TGTGCCAGTAGTATAGGGGGGGGAACTGAAGCTTTCTTT
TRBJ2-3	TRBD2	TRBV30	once	CAWSVPMAGGTADTQYF	TGTGCCTGGAGTGTACCTATGGCGGGAGGGACGGCAGATACGCAGTATTTT
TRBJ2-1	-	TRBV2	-	CASSAVEQFF	TGTGCCAGCAGTGCGGTTGAGCAGTTCTTC
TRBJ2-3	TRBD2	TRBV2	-	CAILSLAGSKDTQYF	TGTGCCATCCTCTCCCTAGCGGGGTCTAAAGATACGCAGTATTTT
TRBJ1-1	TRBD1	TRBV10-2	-	CASLGDSFAEAFF	TGCGCCTCCCTCGGGGACAGCTTTGCTGAAGCTTTCTTT
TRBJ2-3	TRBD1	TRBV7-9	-	CASSFGTGEADTQYF	TGTGCCAGCAGCTTTGGGACAGGGGAGGCAGATACGCAGTATTTT
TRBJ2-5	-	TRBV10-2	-	CAISSRIQETQYF	TGCGCCATCTCCTCTCGGATCCAAGAGACCCAGTACTTC